This T cell receptor (beta chain) emerged from a study of long-term antiretroviral therapy in people with HIV. The germline gives CDR1 MNHEY, CDR2 SMNVEV (reference sequence). Trimming stripped 4 bases from V and 2 bases from J, with 12 bases between. The CDR3 runs 15 residues. Samples were assayed with immunoSEQ v3.0 at survey level. Clones were sequenced by immunoSEQ multiplex PCR, and TCRdb holds only the in-frame ones, with some missing. The sample shows some 25,000 clones, approximately 86% of them seen only once. This clone was seen more than once but under ten times. J is TRBJ1-5 and V is TRBV27; D gene uncertain. The sample in question was unsorted PBMCs, obtained less than 4.7 years after starting antiretroviral therapy. The receptor's source is a man in his thirties or forties with HIV. CDR3 region: CASSSTSWGNQPQHF. The DNA of the CDR3 is TGTGCCAGCAGTTCAACCAGTTGGGGCAATCAGCCCCAGCATTTT.